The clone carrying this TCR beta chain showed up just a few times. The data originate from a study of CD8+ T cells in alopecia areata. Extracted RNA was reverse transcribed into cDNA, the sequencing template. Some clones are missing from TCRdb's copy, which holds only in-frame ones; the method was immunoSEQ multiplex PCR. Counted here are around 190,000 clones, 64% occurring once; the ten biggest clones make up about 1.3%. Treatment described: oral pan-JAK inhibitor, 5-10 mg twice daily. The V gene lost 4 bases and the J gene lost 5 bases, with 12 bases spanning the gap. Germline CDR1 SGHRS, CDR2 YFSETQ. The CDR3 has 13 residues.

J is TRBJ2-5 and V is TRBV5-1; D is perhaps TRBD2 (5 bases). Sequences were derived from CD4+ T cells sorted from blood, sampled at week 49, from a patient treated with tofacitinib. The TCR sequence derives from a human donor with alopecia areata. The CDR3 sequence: CASSRELLETQYF. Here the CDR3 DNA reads TGCGCCAGCAGCCGGGAATTGTTGGAGACCCAGTACTTC.